This is a list of T cell receptor beta chains from one sample in a study of shared clonotypes between healthy human individuals. TCRdb's copy holds only in-frame clones and misses some; the assay was immunoSEQ multiplex PCR. The sample comprises roughly 2.2 million clones, 92% of which are singletons, and 0.37% rests with the top ten. The sample comprised naive CD4+ T cells from PBMCs. The source of these receptors is a man in his late teens or twenties in good health. Some clones in this sample may be carry-over from other donors' samples. Each CDR3 is given with its conserved first and last residue. Each record gives: D gene, J gene, V gene, clone size, CDR3 protein, CDR3 DNA. D genes are given only for firm matches. Clone size is stated in some rows and not others, as once, few, many or a class when expanded.

>TRBD1|TRBJ2-3|TRBV6-1|.
CASSEFLGQGAADTQYF
TGTGCCAGCAGTGAATTCTTAGGACAGGGGGCTGCAGATACGCAGTATTTT
>.|TRBJ2-6|TRBV7-9|.
CCSAGANVLTF
TGTTGCTCCGCTGGGGCCAACGTCCTGACTTTC
>.|TRBJ1-5|TRBV27|once
CASSLWAGEGHQPQHF
TGTGCCAGCAGTTTATGGGCCGGGGAGGGGCATCAGCCCCAGCATTTT
>TRBD1|TRBJ1-1|TRBV7-2|once
CASSPRTGYTEAFF
TGTGCCAGCAGCCCCCGGACAGGGTACACTGAAGCTTTCTTT
>TRBD2|TRBJ2-7|TRBV28|.
CASSFAGVSYEQYF
TGTGCCAGCAGTTTCGCGGGAGTCTCCTACGAGCAGTACTTC
>.|TRBJ2-1|TRBV7-2|once
CASSSSAATAYNEQFF
TGTGCCAGCAGCTCCTCGGCCGCGACCGCCTACAATGAGCAGTTCTTC
>TRBD2|TRBJ2-7|TRBV19|.
CASKLAAGGYEQYF
TGTGCCAGCAAATTGGCAGCGGGAGGCTACGAGCAGTACTTC
>.|TRBJ2-2|TRBV5-1|once
CASSKVRGTTGELFF
TGCGCCAGCAGCAAAGTAAGGGGGACCACCGGGGAGCTGTTTTTT
>.|TRBJ1-1|TRBV5-1|.
CASSLAERVGGTEAFF
TGCGCCAGCAGCTTGGCCGAAAGGGTGGGAGGAACTGAAGCTTTCTTT
>.|TRBJ1-5|TRBV28|few
CASTLGRGWESNQPQHF
TGTGCCAGCACACTGGGGAGGGGCTGGGAAAGCAATCAGCCCCAGCATTTT
>.|TRBJ1-1|TRBV18|.
CASSTGWGSNTEAFF
TGTGCCAGCTCCACAGGGTGGGGATCGAACACTGAAGCTTTCTTT
>TRBD2|TRBJ2-7|TRBV4-2|.
CASSQGAISGRSYEQYF
TGTGCCAGCAGCCAAGGCGCAATCAGCGGGAGGAGTTACGAGCAGTACTTC
>TRBD2|TRBJ2-1|TRBV4-3|.
CASSQGLSPNEQFF
TGCGCCAGCAGCCAGGGACTAAGCCCCAATGAGCAGTTCTTC
>TRBD2|TRBJ2-5|TRBV7-2|once
CASSFTLAGATETQYF
TGTGCCAGCAGCTTCACCCTAGCGGGGGCGACAGAGACCCAGTACTTC
>TRBD2|TRBJ2-3|TRBV7-3|.
CASSPTSGRGDTQYF
TGTGCCAGCAGTCCGACTAGCGGGAGGGGGGATACGCAGTATTTT
>.|TRBJ2-7|TRBV11-2|.
CASSLLRERYEQYF
TGTGCCAGCAGCTTGCTTCGGGAGAGATACGAGCAGTACTTC
>.|TRBJ2-6|TRBV18|.
CASSPGKSSGANVLTF
TGTGCCAGCTCACCGGGGAAAAGCTCTGGGGCCAACGTCCTGACTTTC
>TRBD1|TRBJ2-6|TRBV7-2|.
CASSSGGHSGANVLTF
TGTGCCAGCAGCTCAGGGGGCCACTCTGGGGCCAACGTCCTGACTTTC
>.|TRBJ1-4|TRBV18|.
CASKRDVNEKLFF
TGTGCCAGTAAAAGGGACGTCAATGAAAAACTGTTTTTT
>TRBD1|TRBJ2-5|TRBV6-1|.
CASRTGVGETQYF
TGTGCCAGCAGGACAGGGGTAGGGGAGACCCAGTACTTC
>.|TRBJ2-2|TRBV5-4|.
CASSPIAFGELFF
TGTGCCAGCAGCCCGATTGCTTTCGGAGAGCTGTTTTTT
>TRBD1|TRBJ1-2|TRBV7-2|.
CASSPRQGPNYGYTF
TGTGCCAGCAGCCCGCGACAGGGGCCTAACTATGGCTACACCTTC
>TRBD1|TRBJ1-1|TRBV7-9|.
CASSLTGGINTEAFF
TGTGCCAGCAGCTTAACAGGGGGTATCAACACTGAAGCTTTCTTT
>.|TRBJ1-1|TRBV11-2|.
CASSWEIRTGNTEAFF
TGTGCCAGCAGCTGGGAGATAAGGACGGGGAACACTGAAGCTTTCTTT
>.|TRBJ1-1|TRBV5-6|once
CASSWGRNTEAFF
TGTGCCAGCAGCTGGGGACGGAACACTGAAGCTTTCTTT
>.|TRBJ2-2|TRBV18|once
CASSRRTGRDGELFF
TGTGCCAGCTCACGGCGGACAGGGAGGGACGGGGAGCTGTTTTTT
>.|TRBJ1-3|TRBV28|.
CASTWASGSSGNTIYF
TGTGCCAGCACATGGGCGTCGGGGAGCTCTGGAAACACCATATATTTT
>.|TRBJ1-5|TRBV18|.
CASSPSLSNQPQHF
TGTGCCAGCTCACCTTCTTTGAGCAATCAGCCCCAGCATTTT
>TRBD2|TRBJ2-1|TRBV6-4|.
CASSDPGLADDNEQFF
TGTGCCAGCAGTGACCCAGGACTAGCGGACGACAATGAGCAGTTCTTC
>.|TRBJ2-2|TRBV12-5|.
CASGLASNTGELFF
TGTGCTAGTGGTTTGGCCTCTAACACCGGGGAGCTGTTTTTT
>.|TRBJ2-1|TRBV6-5|.
CASSRPGAYYNEQFF
TGTGCCAGCAGTCGTCCGGGAGCGTACTACAATGAGCAGTTCTTC
>TRBD2|TRBJ2-3|TRBV5-1|.
CASRRLAGADTQYF
TGCGCCAGCAGGCGACTAGCGGGAGCAGATACGCAGTATTTT
>TRBD2|TRBJ2-2|TRBV7-2|.
CASPSGPRGTGELFF
TGTGCCAGCCCTAGCGGGCCCCGGGGAACCGGGGAGCTGTTTTTT
>TRBD1|TRBJ2-3|TRBV5-1|.
CASTPGQESDTQYF
TGCGCCAGCACCCCAGGACAGGAGTCAGATACGCAGTATTTT
>TRBD2|TRBJ2-7|TRBV9|.
CASSVVELVLAGERPYEQYF
TGTGCCAGCAGCGTAGTCGAATTGGTCCTAGCGGGAGAACGGCCCTACGAGCAGTACTTC
>.|TRBJ2-2|TRBV2|.
CASSSHVTGIAGELFF
TGTGCCAGCAGTTCCCACGTAACAGGGATAGCCGGGGAGCTGTTTTTT
>.|TRBJ1-2|TRBV28|once
CASSLTVGAGYTF
TGTGCCAGCAGTTTAACGGTGGGCGCCGGCTACACCTTC
>TRBD1|TRBJ1-1|TRBV30|.
CAWSGGDRGQNTEAFF
TGTGCCTGGAGCGGCGGGGACAGGGGGCAAAACACTGAAGCTTTCTTT
>.|TRBJ1-4|TRBV6-1|.
CASSQTTGGNEKLFF
TGTGCCAGCAGTCAAACGACAGGAGGAAATGAAAAACTGTTTTTT
>.|TRBJ1-6|TRBV7-8|.
CASSLLGNRNSPLHF
TGTGCCAGCAGCTTACTTGGGAACCGTAATTCACCCCTCCACTTT
>.|TRBJ2-7|TRBV2|.
CASRGPREYF
TGTGCCAGCAGAGGACCAAGGGAGTACTTC
>.|TRBJ2-1|TRBV19|.
CASSIGAYEQFF
TGTGCCAGTAGTATAGGAGCGTATGAGCAGTTCTTC
>TRBD1|TRBJ1-5|TRBV23-1|.
CASSPFDRGQPQHF
TGCGCCAGCAGTCCGTTCGACAGGGGTCAGCCCCAGCATTTT
>TRBD2|TRBJ2-5|TRBV12-5|.
CASGLVVGGRLPETQYF
TGTGCTAGTGGTTTGGTAGTCGGCGGGAGGTTACCGGAGACCCAGTACTTC
>.|TRBJ1-1|TRBV4-1|few
CASSQSPGRAERAFF
TGCGCCAGCAGCCAATCACCGGGACGGGCAGAACGGGCTTTCTTT
>.|TRBJ1-5|TRBV28|few
CASFDRNNQPQHF
TGTGCCAGCTTTGATCGGAACAATCAGCCCCAGCATTTT
>.|TRBJ2-1|TRBV30|.
CAWNLGTGGNNEQFF
TGTGCCTGGAACCTTGGGACTGGCGGGAATAATGAGCAGTTCTTC
>.|TRBJ2-7|TRBV5-1|.
CASSSGDKYEQYF
TGCGCCAGCAGCTCGGGGGACAAATACGAGCAGTACTTC
>.|TRBJ1-2|TRBV6-1|.
CASSEAKRALNSGYTF
TGTGCCAGCAGTGAAGCGAAGAGGGCCCTCAATTCGGGCTACACCTTC
>.|TRBJ1-1|TRBV5-1|.
CASSSTGLNTEAFF
TGCGCCAGCAGCTCTACAGGTTTGAACACTGAAGCTTTCTTT
>TRBD2|TRBJ2-1|TRBV10-3|.
CAISDFGTRNYNEQFF
TGTGCCATCAGTGATTTTGGGACTAGGAACTACAATGAGCAGTTCTTC